The 3 T cell receptor beta chains in this list originate from one sample, sequenced in a study of T cells in Graves' hyperthyroidism and ophthalmopathy. TCR beta CDR3 regions were amplified from RNA transcripts. With the HTBI primer set, the TCR CDR3 went through a first round of RT-PCR. A single record per CDR3 protein comes from TCRdb applying MiXCR to the multiplex PCR reads. The data contain approximately 520,000 distinct CDR3 sequences, about 24% of them singletons. Material: blood. Source of these receptors: a woman between 25 and 40 years old with Graves' ophthalmopathy.

This clonotype was found many times. The V call is TRBV24-1, the J call TRBJ1-2; D is possibly TRBD1 (6 bases). CDR1 is KGHDR and CDR2 is SFDVKD in the germline V gene. This CDR3 contains 17 residues. Between the trimmed V and J ends, which lost 6 bases and 1 base, there was a span of 20 bases. The CDR3 here is CATSPSTGQDINYGYTF. The CDR3 nucleotides read TGTGCCACCAGTCCCTCCACGGGACAAGATATTAACTATGGCTACACCTTC.

This clonotype has at least ten counts. The J gene is TRBJ2-7, the V gene TRBV12-3 or TRBV12-4; D gene uncertain. CDR3 length: 12 amino acids. V was shortened by 3 bases and J by 4 bases, with 7 bases between the two germline ends. The CDR3 loop reads CASSFRAYEQYF. The CDR3 nucleotides read TGTGCCAGCAGTTTCCGCGCATACGAGCAGTACTTC.

This clonotype was seen ten or more times. The chain uses TRBV12-3 or TRBV12-4 and TRBJ2-5, with D perhaps TRBD1 (6 bases). V was pared by 1 base and J by 5 bases, with 17 bases between. The CDR3 is 16 amino acids. The CDR3 DNA sequence: TGTGCCAGCAGTTTAGGGGGGCTCAACGAGTGGGAGACCCAGTACTTC. It translates to CASSLGGLNEWETQYF.